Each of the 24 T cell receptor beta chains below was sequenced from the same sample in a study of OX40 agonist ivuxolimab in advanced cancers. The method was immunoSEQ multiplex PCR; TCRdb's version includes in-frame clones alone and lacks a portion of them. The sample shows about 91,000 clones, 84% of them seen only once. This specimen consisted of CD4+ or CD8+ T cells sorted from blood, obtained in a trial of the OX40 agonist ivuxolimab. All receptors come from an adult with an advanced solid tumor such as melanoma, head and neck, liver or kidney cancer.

The CDR3 reads CASSQGQGEYYEQYF. CDR3 bases: TGTGCCAGCAGCCAGGGACAGGGGGAATACTACGAGCAGTACTTC. The J gene is TRBJ2-7, the V gene TRBV6-5, with TRBD1 identical over 11 bases. The CDR3 is 15 residues long. The germline gives CDR1 MNHEY, CDR2 SVGAGI. Germline trimming cut 6 bases from V and 3 bases from J; bases unmatched to any gene: 7.

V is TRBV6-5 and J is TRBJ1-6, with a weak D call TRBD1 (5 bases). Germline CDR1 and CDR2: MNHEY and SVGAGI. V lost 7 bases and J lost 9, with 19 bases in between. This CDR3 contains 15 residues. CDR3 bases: TGTGCCAGCAACCCCAACGGAGTAAGGGGTTCACCCCTCCACTTT. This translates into CASNPNGVRGSPLHF.

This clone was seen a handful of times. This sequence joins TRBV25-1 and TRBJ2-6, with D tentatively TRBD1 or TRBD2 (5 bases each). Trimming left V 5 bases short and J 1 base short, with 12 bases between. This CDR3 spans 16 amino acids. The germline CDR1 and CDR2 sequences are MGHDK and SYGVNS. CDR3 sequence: CASSKRGDSGANVLTF. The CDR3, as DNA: TGTGCCAGCAGTAAACGGGGCGATTCTGGGGCCAACGTCCTGACTTTC.

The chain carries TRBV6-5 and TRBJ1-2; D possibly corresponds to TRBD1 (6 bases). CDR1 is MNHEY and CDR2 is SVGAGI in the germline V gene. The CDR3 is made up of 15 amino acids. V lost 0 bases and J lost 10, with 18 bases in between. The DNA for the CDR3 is TGTGCCAGCAGTTACTCGATCGACAGGCCAAGGGCCTACACCTTC. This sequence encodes CASSYSIDRPRAYTF.

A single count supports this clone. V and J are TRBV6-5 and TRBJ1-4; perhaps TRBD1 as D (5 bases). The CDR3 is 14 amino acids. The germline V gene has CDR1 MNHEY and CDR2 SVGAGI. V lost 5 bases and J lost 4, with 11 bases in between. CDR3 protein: CASSQRGLNEKLFF. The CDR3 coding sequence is TGTGCCAGCAGTCAACGGGGACTTAATGAAAAACTGTTTTTT.

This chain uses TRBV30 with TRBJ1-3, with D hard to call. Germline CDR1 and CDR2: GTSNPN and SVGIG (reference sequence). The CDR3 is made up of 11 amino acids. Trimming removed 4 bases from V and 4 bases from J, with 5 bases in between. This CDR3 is CAWILGNTIYF. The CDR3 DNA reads TGTGCCTGGATTTTAGGAAACACCATATATTTT.

The CDR3 sequence: CSGRPDYGYTF. The CDR3 nucleotides read TGCAGTGGTCGACCCGATTATGGCTACACCTTC. V gene TRBV20-1 combines with J gene TRBJ1-2; no reliable D call. CDR3 size: 11 residues. Germline V gene lookup returns CDR1 DFQATT and CDR2 SNEGSKA (reference sequence). V shed 7 bases and J shed 5 bases, with 11 bases lying between them.

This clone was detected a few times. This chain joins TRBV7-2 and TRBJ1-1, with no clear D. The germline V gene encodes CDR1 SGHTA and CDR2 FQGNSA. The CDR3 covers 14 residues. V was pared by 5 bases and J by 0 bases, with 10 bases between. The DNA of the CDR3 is TGTGCCAGCAGCGCGTACACTTTGAACACTGAAGCTTTCTTT. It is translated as CASSAYTLNTEAFF.

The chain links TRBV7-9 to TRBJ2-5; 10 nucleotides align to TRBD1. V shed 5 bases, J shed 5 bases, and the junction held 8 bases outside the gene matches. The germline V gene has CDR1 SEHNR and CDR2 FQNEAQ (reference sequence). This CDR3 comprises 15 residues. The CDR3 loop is CASSTGTGDGETQYF. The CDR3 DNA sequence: TGTGCCAGCAGCACAGGGACAGGGGATGGGGAGACCCAGTACTTC.

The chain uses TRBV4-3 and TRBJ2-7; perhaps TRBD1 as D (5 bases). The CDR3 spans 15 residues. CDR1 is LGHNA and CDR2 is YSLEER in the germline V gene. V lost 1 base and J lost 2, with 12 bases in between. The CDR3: CASSQASAGTYEQYF. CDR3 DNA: TGCGCCAGCAGCCAAGCGTCCGCAGGGACCTACGAGCAGTACTTC.

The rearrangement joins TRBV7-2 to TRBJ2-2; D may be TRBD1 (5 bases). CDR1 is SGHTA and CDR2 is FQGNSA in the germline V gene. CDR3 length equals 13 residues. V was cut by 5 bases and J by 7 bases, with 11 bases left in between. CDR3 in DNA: TGTGCCAGCAGCAGCGATCAGGGCGGGGAGCTGTTTTTT. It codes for CASSSDQGGELFF.

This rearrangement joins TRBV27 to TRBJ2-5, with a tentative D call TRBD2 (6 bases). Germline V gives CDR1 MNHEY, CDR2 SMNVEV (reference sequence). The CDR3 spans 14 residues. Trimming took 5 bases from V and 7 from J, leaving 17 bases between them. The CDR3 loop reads CASSPWGLSRTQYF. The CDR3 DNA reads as TGTGCCAGCAGTCCCTGGGGACTGTCCCGGACCCAGTACTTC.

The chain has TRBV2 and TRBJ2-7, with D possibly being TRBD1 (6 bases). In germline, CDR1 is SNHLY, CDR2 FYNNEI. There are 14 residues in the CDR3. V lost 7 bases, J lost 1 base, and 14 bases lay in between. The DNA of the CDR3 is TGTGCCAGCACGCCGACAGGCCAATCCTACGAGCAGTACTTC. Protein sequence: CASTPTGQSYEQYF.

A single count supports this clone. The CDR3 bases are TGTGCCAGTAGCGGGACAGGGTTAACTCAGCCCCAGCATTTT. Translation: CASSGTGLTQPQHF. The chain links TRBV19 to TRBJ1-5; 9 bases agree with TRBD1. With V trimmed by 6 bases and J by 6 bases, 6 bases remained unmatched. This CDR3 has 14 amino acids. CDR1 is LNHDA and CDR2 is SQIVND in the germline V gene (reference sequence).

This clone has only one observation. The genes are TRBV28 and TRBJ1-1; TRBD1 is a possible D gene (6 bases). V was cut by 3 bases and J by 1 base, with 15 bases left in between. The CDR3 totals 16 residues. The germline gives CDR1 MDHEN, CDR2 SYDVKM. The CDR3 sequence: CASSLAGVIQNTEAFF. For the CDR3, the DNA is TGTGCCAGCAGTTTGGCAGGGGTAATTCAGAACACTGAAGCTTTCTTT.

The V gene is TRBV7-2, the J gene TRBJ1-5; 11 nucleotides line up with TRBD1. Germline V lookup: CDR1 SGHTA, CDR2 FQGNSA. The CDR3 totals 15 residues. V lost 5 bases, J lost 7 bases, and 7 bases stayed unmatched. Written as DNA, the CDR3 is TGTGCCAGCAGCACCCGGACAGGGGGCGGGCAGCCCCAGCATTTT. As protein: CASSTRTGGGQPQHF. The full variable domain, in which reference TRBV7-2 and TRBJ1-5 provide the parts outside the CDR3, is GAGVSQSPSNKVTEKGKDVELRCDPISGHTALYWYRQSLGQGLEFLIYFQGNSAPDKSGLPSDRFSAERTGGSVSTLTIQRTQQEDSAVYLCASSTRTGGGQPQHFGDGTRLSIL.

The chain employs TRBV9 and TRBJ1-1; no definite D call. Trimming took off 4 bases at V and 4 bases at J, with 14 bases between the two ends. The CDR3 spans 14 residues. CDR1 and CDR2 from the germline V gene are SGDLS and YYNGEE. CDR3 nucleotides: TGTGCCAGCAGCCCCCGGACTGTAAGCACTGAAGCTTTCTTT. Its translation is CASSPRTVSTEAFF.

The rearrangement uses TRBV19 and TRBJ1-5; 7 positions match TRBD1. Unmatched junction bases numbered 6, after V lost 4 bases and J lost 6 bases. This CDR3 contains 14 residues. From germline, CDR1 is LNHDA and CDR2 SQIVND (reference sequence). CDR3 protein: CASSTDREGQPQHF. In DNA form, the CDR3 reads TGTGCCAGTAGTACTGACAGGGAAGGTCAGCCCCAGCATTTT. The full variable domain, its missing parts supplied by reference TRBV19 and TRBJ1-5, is DGGITQSPKYLFRKEGQNVTLSCEQNLNHDAMYWYRQDPGQGLRLIYYSQIVNDFQKGDIAEGYSVSREKKESFPLTVTSAQKNPTAFYLCASSTDREGQPQHFGDGTRLSIL.

As DNA, the CDR3 is TGCGCCAGCAGCCATACGGCAGGGTCGAGGGATACGCAGTATTTT. Encoded protein: CASSHTAGSRDTQYF. The chain has TRBV4-3 and TRBJ2-3; D is perhaps TRBD1 (5 bases). Per the germline V gene, CDR1 is LGHNA and CDR2 is YSLEER. This CDR3 comprises 15 residues. Between the trimmed V and J ends, which lost 3 bases and 6 bases, there was a span of 16 bases.

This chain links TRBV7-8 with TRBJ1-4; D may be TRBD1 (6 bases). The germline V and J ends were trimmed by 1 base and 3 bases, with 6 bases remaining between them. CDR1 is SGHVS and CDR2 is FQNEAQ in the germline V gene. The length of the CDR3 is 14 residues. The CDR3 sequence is CASSLGTANEKLFF. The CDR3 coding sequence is TGTGCCAGCAGCTTAGGGACAGCTAATGAAAAACTGTTTTTT.

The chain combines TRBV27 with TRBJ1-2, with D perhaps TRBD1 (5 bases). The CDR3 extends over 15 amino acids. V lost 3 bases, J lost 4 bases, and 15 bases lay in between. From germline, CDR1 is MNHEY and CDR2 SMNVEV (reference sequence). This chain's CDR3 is CASSFMGESGYGYTF. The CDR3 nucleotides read TGTGCCAGCAGTTTCATGGGGGAAAGTGGCTATGGCTACACCTTC.

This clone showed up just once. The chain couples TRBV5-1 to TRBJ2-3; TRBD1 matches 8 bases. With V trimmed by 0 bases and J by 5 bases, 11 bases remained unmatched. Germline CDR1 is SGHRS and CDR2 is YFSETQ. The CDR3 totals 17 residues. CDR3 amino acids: CASSLVRPGGRGDTQYF. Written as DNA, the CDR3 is TGCGCCAGCAGCTTGGTGAGGCCAGGGGGCCGGGGAGATACGCAGTATTTT. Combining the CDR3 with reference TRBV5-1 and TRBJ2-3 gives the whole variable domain KAGVTQTPRYLIKTRGQQVTLSCSPISGHRSVSWYQQTPGQGLQFLFEYFSETQRNKGNFPGRFSGRQFSNSRSEMNVSTLELGDSALYLCASSLVRPGGRGDTQYFGPGTRLTVL.

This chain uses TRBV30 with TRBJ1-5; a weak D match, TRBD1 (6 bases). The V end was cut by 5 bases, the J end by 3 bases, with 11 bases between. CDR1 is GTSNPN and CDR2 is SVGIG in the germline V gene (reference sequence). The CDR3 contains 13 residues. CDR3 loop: CAWQDSSNQPQHF. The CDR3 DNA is TGTGCCTGGCAGGACAGCTCCAATCAGCCCCAGCATTTT.

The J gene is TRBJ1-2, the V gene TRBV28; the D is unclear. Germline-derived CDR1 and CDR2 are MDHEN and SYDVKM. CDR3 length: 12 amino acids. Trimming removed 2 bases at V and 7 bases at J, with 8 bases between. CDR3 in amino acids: CASSLKGSGYTF. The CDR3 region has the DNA TGTGCCAGCAGTTTAAAAGGGAGTGGCTACACCTTC.